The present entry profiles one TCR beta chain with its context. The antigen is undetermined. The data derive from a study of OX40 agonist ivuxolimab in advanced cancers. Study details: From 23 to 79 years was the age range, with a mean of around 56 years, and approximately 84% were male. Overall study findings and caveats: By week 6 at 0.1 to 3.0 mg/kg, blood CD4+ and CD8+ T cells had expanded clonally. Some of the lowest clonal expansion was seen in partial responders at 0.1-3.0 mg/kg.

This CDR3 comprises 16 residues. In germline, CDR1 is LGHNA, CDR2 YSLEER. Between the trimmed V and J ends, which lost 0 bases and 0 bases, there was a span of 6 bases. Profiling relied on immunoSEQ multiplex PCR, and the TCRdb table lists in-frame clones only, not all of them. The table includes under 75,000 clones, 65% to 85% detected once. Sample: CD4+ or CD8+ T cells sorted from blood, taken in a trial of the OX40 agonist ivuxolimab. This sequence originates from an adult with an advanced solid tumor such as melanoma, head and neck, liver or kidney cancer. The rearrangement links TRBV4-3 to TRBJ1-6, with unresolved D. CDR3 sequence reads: CASSQEAISYNSPLHF. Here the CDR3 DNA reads TGCGCCAGCAGCCAAGAAGCAATCTCCTATAATTCACCCCTCCACTTT.